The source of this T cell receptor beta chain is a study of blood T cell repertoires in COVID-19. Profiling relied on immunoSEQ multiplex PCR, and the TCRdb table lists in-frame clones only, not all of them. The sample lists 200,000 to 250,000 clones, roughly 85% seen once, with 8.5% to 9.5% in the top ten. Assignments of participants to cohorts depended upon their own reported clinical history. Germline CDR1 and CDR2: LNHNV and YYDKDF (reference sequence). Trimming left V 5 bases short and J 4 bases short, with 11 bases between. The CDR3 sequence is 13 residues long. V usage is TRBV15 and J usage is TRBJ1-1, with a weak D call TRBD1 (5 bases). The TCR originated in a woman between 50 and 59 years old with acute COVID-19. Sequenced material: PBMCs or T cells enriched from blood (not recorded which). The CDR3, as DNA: TGTGCCACCAGCTCCCGACAGTCCACTGAAGCTTTCTTT. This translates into CATSSRQSTEAFF.